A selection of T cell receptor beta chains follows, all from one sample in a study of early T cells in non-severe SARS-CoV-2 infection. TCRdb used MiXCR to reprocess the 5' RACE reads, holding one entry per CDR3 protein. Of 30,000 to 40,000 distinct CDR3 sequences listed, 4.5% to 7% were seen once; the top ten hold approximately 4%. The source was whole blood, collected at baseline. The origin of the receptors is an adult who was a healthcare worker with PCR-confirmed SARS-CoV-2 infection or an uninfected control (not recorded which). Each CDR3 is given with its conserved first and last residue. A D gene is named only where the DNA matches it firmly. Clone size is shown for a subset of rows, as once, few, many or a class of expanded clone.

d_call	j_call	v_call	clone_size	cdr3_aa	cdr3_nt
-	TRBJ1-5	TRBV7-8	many	CASRAGRDQPQHF	TGTGCCAGCAGAGCGGGCAGGGACCAGCCCCAGCATTTT
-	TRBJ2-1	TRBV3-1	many	CASSQFGAYNEQFF	TGTGCCAGCAGCCAATTTGGGGCCTACAATGAGCAGTTCTTC
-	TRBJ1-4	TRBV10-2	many	CASSPRAPGEKLFF	TGCGCCAGCAGTCCACGGGCCCCGGGTGAAAAACTGTTTTTT
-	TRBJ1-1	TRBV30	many	CAWGGSAEAFF	TGTGCCTGGGGAGGATCGGCTGAAGCTTTCTTT
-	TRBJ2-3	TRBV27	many	CASSLSRRSTDTQYF	TGTGCCAGCAGTTTATCCCGGCGGAGCACAGATACGCAGTATTTT
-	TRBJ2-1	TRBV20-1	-	CSPLAEQFF	TGCAGTCCTCTGGCTGAGCAGTTCTTC
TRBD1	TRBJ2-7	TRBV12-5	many	CASGLLSGGKYEQYF	TGTGCTAGTGGTTTGTTGTCAGGGGGCAAGTACGAGCAGTACTTC
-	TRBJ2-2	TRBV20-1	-	CSARGPPNTGELFF	TGCAGTGCTCGGGGACCACCGAACACCGGGGAGCTGTTTTTT
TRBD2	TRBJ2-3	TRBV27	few	CASTPWPKRGGITQYF	TGTGCCAGCACCCCCTGGCCCAAGCGGGGGGGTATTACGCAGTATTTT
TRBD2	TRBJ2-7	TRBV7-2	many	CASSFAGGPLEQYF	TGTGCCAGCAGCTTTGCGGGGGGGCCGCTCGAGCAGTACTTC
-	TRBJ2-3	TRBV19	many	CASMPGGGTDTQYF	TGTGCCAGTATGCCCGGAGGGGGCACAGATACGCAGTATTTT
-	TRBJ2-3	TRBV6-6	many	CASTLDGVSTDTQYF	TGTGCCAGCACTCTGGACGGGGTTAGCACAGATACGCAGTATTTT
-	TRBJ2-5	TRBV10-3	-	CAISASVFQETQYF	TGTGCCATCAGTGCATCGGTCTTCCAAGAGACCCAGTACTTC
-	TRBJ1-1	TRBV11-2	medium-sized	CASRGEENTEAFF	TGTGCCAGCAGGGGAGAGGAGAACACTGAAGCTTTCTTT
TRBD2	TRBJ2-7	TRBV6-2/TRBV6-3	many	CATTVAGGPDEQYF	TGTGCCACCACGGTAGCGGGAGGGCCCGACGAGCAGTACTTC
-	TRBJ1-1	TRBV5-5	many	CASKLVLGSNTEAFF	TGTGCCAGCAAGCTTGTACTGGGGTCGAACACTGAAGCTTTCTTT
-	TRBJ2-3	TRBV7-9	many	CASSLSTTGRRKGTQYF	TGTGCCAGCAGCTTAAGCACGACGGGACGCCGGAAAGGTACGCAGTATTTT
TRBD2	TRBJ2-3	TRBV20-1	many	CSASALSGRASDTQYF	TGCAGTGCTAGTGCTCTTAGCGGGAGGGCCTCGGATACGCAGTATTTT
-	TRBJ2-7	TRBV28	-	CASTPGSNSYEQYF	TGTGCCAGCACCCCGGGAAGCAACTCCTACGAGCAGTACTTC
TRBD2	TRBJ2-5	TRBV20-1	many	CSASPLLGTSDRETQYF	TGCAGTGCTAGCCCCCTCCTCGGGACTAGCGACCGGGAGACCCAGTACTTC
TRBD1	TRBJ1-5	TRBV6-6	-	CASNRQGFSNQPQHF	TGTGCCAGCAACCGACAGGGGTTTAGCAATCAGCCCCAGCATTTT
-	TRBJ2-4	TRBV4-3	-	CASSQVGGGAKNIQYF	TGCGCCAGCAGCCAAGTAGGGGGGGGAGCCAAAAACATTCAGTACTTC
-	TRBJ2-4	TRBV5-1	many	CASSLAGVDKNIQYF	TGCGCCAGCAGCTTGGCCGGGGTGGACAAAAACATTCAGTACTTC
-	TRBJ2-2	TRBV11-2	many	CASSLGLASTGELFF	TGTGCCAGCAGCTTAGGTCTGGCTAGCACCGGGGAGCTGTTTTTT
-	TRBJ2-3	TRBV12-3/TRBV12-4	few	CASARETADTQYF	TGTGCCAGCGCGAGGGAGACGGCAGATACGCAGTATTTT
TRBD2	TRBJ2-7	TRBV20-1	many	CSASPLRGGLSYEQYF	TGCAGTGCTTCCCCTTTGCGGGGGGGCCTCTCCTACGAGCAGTACTTC
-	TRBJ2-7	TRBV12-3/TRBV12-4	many	CASSLRADTPYEQYF	TGTGCCAGCAGTTTACGGGCAGATACGCCCTACGAGCAGTACTTC
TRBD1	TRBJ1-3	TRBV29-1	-	CSVGDRGSYTIYF	TGCAGCGTTGGGGACAGGGGTTCATACACCATATATTTT
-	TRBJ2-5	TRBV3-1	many	CASSDPAETQYF	TGTGCCAGCAGCGACCCGGCAGAGACCCAGTACTTC
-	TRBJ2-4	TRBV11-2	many	CASSSPLRAKNIQYF	TGTGCCAGCAGTTCCCCCCTACGGGCCAAAAACATTCAGTACTTC
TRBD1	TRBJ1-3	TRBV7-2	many	CASSLDRGPGNTIYF	TGTGCCAGCAGCTTAGACAGGGGGCCTGGAAACACCATATATTTT